This T cell receptor beta chain is from a study of blood T cell repertoires in COVID-19. Study-wide background: Acute and convalescent COVID-19 specimens originated in the United States, Italy and Spain.

Assay used: immunoSEQ multiplex PCR; TCRdb lists only in-frame clones, some missing. This sample has approximately 240,000 clones, with about 86% found just once. Germline lookup yields CDR1 DFQATT and CDR2 SNEGSKA (reference sequence). The CDR3 has 15 residues. The V and J ends lost 3 bases and 2 bases respectively, with 15 bases between them. The sequenced material came from peripheral blood. This TCR derives from a woman between 25 and 40 years old who had recovered from COVID-19. This rearrangement joins TRBV20-1 to TRBJ2-3; D is uncertain. CDR3 residues: CSASGLSGSTDTQYF. The DNA for the CDR3 is TGCAGTGCTAGTGGGTTGTCGGGTTCCACAGATACGCAGTATTTT.